Described below is a single T cell receptor beta chain sequence and its context. Sequencing used immunoSEQ multiplex PCR; TCRdb keeps in-frame clones, though not all of them. The profile shows about 73,000 clones, more than 75% of them singletons. The data belong to a study of control samples from healthy donors and cancer patients. The CDR3 covers 14 residues. Sequencing used blood. This clonotype was obtained from a woman aged 45-65 years in good health. The rearrangement joins TRBV12-2 to TRBJ2-7; no check of the table's D call, TRBD2, against the DNA was made. TRBV12-2 is classified as a pseudogene. The CDR3 loop is CASRLVAGGCEQYF. For the CDR3, the DNA is TGTGCAAGTCGCTTAGTTGCGGGAGGTTGCGAGCAGTACTTC.